These T cell receptor beta chains were read from a single sample in a study of tumour-infiltrating T cells in Burkitt lymphoma. Profiled with immunoSEQ multiplex PCR; TCRdb holds only in-frame clones, not every one. The table lists some 4,300 clones, more than 15% of them singletons, with roughly 13% in the top ten. Source material: tumor tissue. These receptors originate from a human donor with diffuse large B-cell lymphoma. Some clones in this sample may be carry-over from other donors' samples. CDR3s include the opening cysteine and the closing phenylalanine or tryptophan. The D gene is left open where the match is weak. Expanded clones are given a class, and other clones once, few, many or no size at all.

>NA|NA|TRBV7-6|TRBJ2-1
CASSLRNEQFF
TGTGCCAGCAGCTTAAGAAATGAGCAGTTCTTC
>NA|medium-sized|TRBV2|TRBJ2-7
CASSEDTISNEQYF
TGTGCCAGCAGTGAAGATACCATCTCCAACGAGCAGTACTTC
>NA|few|TRBV27|TRBJ1-5
CASSLYGDSNQPQHF
TGTGCCAGCAGTTTATATGGAGATAGCAATCAGCCCCAGCATTTT
>TRBD1|NA|TRBV2|TRBJ2-2
CASSGTGANTGELFF
TGTGCCAGCAGCGGGACAGGAGCGAACACCGGGGAGCTGTTTTTT
>NA|few|TRBV27|TRBJ1-1
CASSPRWGADTEAFF
TGTGCCAGCAGTCCACGATGGGGGGCCGACACTGAAGCTTTCTTT
>NA|NA|TRBV9|TRBJ1-3
CASRRGLQISGNTIYF
TGTGCCAGTCGGAGAGGACTACAAATCTCTGGAAACACCATATATTTT
>NA|medium-sized|TRBV4-1|TRBJ1-1
CASSHAHTNTEAFF
TGCGCCAGCAGCCACGCACATACGAACACTGAAGCTTTCTTT
>NA|few|TRBV7-8|TRBJ1-5
CASSHAGLNQPQHF
TGTGCCAGCAGCCACGCGGGGCTTAATCAGCCCCAGCATTTT
>NA|NA|TRBV28|TRBJ1-1
CASSFQGTEAFF
TGTGCCAGCAGTTTCCAGGGGACTGAAGCTTTCTTT
>TRBD1|few|TRBV29-1|TRBJ1-1
CSVGLTGRLEAFF
TGCAGCGTTGGTCTGACAGGGCGTCTTGAAGCTTTCTTT
>TRBD1|NA|TRBV27|TRBJ2-7
CASSLAPGQGASYEQYF
TGTGCCAGCAGTTTAGCCCCCGGACAGGGGGCCTCCTACGAGCAGTACTTC
>NA|NA|TRBV2|TRBJ1-4
CASSLGMAAEKLFF
TGTGCCAGTAGTTTGGGGATGGCAGCTGAAAAACTGTTTTTT
>NA|NA|TRBV7-3|TRBJ2-3
CASSKSSTDTQYF
TGTGCCAGCAGCAAATCCAGCACAGATACGCAGTATTTT
>NA|NA|TRBV7-9|TRBJ1-1
CASSQDDSLTWNTEAFF
TGTGCCAGCAGCCAAGATGACAGCCTAACTTGGAACACTGAAGCTTTCTTT
>NA|few|TRBV18|TRBJ2-3
CASWSFGDTQYF
TGTGCCAGCTGGTCCTTCGGGGATACGCAGTATTTT
>TRBD1|NA|TRBV7-9|TRBJ2-7
CASSPSTGGAYEQYF
TGTGCCAGCAGCCCCTCTACAGGGGGCGCCTACGAGCAGTACTTC
>NA|NA|TRBV2|TRBJ1-4
CASSEGREGEKLFF
TGTGCCAGCAGTGAGGGTCGGGAGGGAGAAAAACTGTTTTTT